This T cell receptor (beta chain) is from a study of cytomegalovirus exposure and HLA in healthy donors. Study-wide background: Earlier, 95 million to 140 million unique TCR beta sequences were recovered from roughly 170 million T cells by an analysis.

Looked up from germline, CDR1 is SGHDN and CDR2 is FVKESK. The CDR3 consists of 17 residues. Remarks on this clone: The junction does not match germline at one end; this may be a read error.

The PCR was carried out with 60 Vbeta primers and 13 Jbeta primers. Measured with immunoSEQ multiplex PCR; TCRdb has only the in-frame clones, and not every one. The sample consists of about 120,000 clones, about 79% of them appearing once. This chain links TRBV14 with TRBJ2-6; weak D call: TRBD1 (5 bases). This clonotype was obtained from a man aged 25-45 years in good health and CMV-seropositive. Sequencing was performed on PBMCs. The CDR3 protein is CASSQDPWPSGANGLTF. The CDR3 region has the DNA TGTGCCAGCAGCCAAGACCCCTGGCCCTCTGGGGCCAACGGCCTGACTTTC.